The T cell receptor (beta chain) under discussion was sequenced for a study of blood T cell repertoires in COVID-19. Whole-study context: Samples taken during acute and convalescent COVID-19 were collected in the United States, Italy and Spain. From T cells, B-cell-depleted T cells, or PBMCs came the material, which was cDNA or gDNA.

In the original workflow: Using reference gene primer amplification, nucleated cell counts were estimated. Some clones are missing from TCRdb's copy, which holds only in-frame ones; the method was immunoSEQ multiplex PCR. The V and J calls and clone size come from that table; D and trimming were worked out from the DNA. The data hold around 450,000 clones, with roughly 89% observed a single time. Trimming cost V 4 bases and J 4 bases, with 8 bases left between them. This CDR3 has 13 amino acids. The chain links TRBV12-3 or TRBV12-4 to TRBJ1-5; D remains ambiguous. This receptor was taken from a woman aged 25-40 years with acute or convalescent COVID-19. The specimen was peripheral blood. The CDR3 sequence: CASSYSLNQPQHF. CDR3 nucleotides: TGTGCCAGCAGTTACTCATTGAATCAGCCCCAGCATTTT.